Sequencing of this TCR beta chain was carried out in a study of shared clonotypes between healthy human individuals. Researchers ran the assay at a deep level. Libraries were prepared by immunoSEQ multiplex PCR; TCRdb keeps only in-frame clonotypes and omits some of them. The sample shows around 1.6 million clones, 95% to 99% of them seen only once. CDR1 and CDR2 (germline): LGHNA, YSLEER. Trimming stripped 1 base from V and 6 bases from J, with 17 bases between. The CDR3 is 16 amino acids. This chain uses TRBV4-3 with TRBJ2-3; D is ambiguous. Sequencing was carried out using naive CD4+ T cells sorted from blood. Subset reported: CD45RA+ positively selected. The TCR comes from a man under 40 in good health. The CDR3 DNA reads TGCGCCAGCAGCCAAGGGCGGTCAGAATTGACGGATACGCAGTATTTT. It translates to CASSQGRSELTDTQYF.